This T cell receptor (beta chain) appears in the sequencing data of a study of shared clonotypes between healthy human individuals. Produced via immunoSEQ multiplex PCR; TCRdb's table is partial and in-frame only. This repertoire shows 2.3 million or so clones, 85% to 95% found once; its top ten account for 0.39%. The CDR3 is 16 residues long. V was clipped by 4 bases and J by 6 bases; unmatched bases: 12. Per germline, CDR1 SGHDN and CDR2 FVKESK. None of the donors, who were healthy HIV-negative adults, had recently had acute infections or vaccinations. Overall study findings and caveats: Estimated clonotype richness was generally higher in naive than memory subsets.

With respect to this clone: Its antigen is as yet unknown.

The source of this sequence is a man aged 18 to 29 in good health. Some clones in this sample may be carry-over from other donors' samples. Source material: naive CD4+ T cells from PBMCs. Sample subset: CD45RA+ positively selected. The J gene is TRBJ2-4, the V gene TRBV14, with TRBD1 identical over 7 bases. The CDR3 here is CASSRMTGMYGNIQYF. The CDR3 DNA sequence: TGTGCCAGCAGCCGGATGACAGGGATGTACGGAAACATTCAGTACTTC.